This T cell receptor beta chain came from a study of blood T cell repertoires in COVID-19. Study in general: Nucleic acid was either cDNA or gDNA, and it came from T cells, B-cell-depleted T cells, or PBMCs.

CDR3 length: 15 amino acids. CDR1 and CDR2 (germline): SGHNT, YYREEE (reference sequence). V shed 2 bases and J 12 bases; nucleotides not matched to a gene: 12. In terms of age and location, participants ranged from roughly 18 to 90 years and lived in about two dozen US areas. Per the study methods: Researchers report that nucleated cell counts were estimated from reference gene primer amplification. Clones were sequenced by immunoSEQ multiplex PCR, and TCRdb holds only the in-frame ones, with some missing. The V and J calls and clone size were taken over from that table, and D and trimming were inferred from the DNA. Among some 200,000 clones listed, roughly 80% were seen once.

The material sequenced was PBMCs or T cells enriched from blood (not recorded which). The gene calls are TRBV5-4 and TRBJ1-4, with TRBD1 matching over 8 bases. The TCR was taken from a woman in her thirties or forties with acute COVID-19. In DNA, the CDR3 is TGTGCCAGCAGCTTTTCCAGGGGGCGCGGGATGGAACTGTTTTTT. Residues: CASSFSRGRGMELFF.